What follows are 26 T cell receptor beta chains derived from one specimen sequenced in a study of shared clonotypes between healthy human individuals. Sequenced by immunoSEQ multiplex PCR; TCRdb stores in-frame clones only, minus some. The table includes some 1,900,000 clones, less than 95% detected once. Selected positively for CCR7 and CD45RO-negative, naive CD8 cells excluded terminally differentiated effector memory CD45RA+ cells. Sequencing input: naive CD8+ T cells sorted from blood. These receptors were taken from a man in his late teens or twenties in good health.

The chain combines TRBV19 with TRBJ2-7, with TRBD1 as a possible D gene (7 bases). V lost 5 bases and J lost 6, with 14 bases in between. There are 13 residues in the CDR3. The germline V gene encodes CDR1 LNHDA and CDR2 SQIVND (reference sequence). CDR3 coding DNA: TGTGCCAGTAGTTTTGGAGGGGGCTCCGAGCAGTACTTC. This codes for CASSFGGGSEQYF.

The chain is built from TRBV5-1 and TRBJ1-2; TRBD1 might be the D (5 bases). Germline V gives CDR1 SGHRS, CDR2 YFSETQ. This CDR3 contains 19 residues. The V end lost 1 base, the J end lost 4 bases, and 26 bases lay between the germline ends. As DNA, the CDR3 is TGCGCCAGCAGCTTGTGGGCTCCCGCTACTCAGGGAGAAGCCTATGGCTACACCTTC. Translated, it gives CASSLWAPATQGEAYGYTF.

The chain uses TRBV28 and TRBJ2-6, with a weak D call TRBD1 (6 bases). This CDR3 comprises 15 residues. The ends were cut back, 6 bases at V and 0 bases at J, with 9 bases in the middle. Germline V CDR1 and CDR2: MDHEN, SYDVKM. CDR3 amino acids: CASSVDSSGANVLTF. In DNA, the CDR3 is TGTGCCAGCAGCGTGGACAGCTCTGGGGCCAACGTCCTGACTTTC.

The V and J genes are TRBV4-3 and TRBJ1-5; D gene uncertain. Germline V gene sequence: CDR1 LGHNA, CDR2 YSLEER. V was shortened by 0 bases and J by 5 bases, with 11 bases between the two germline ends. The CDR3 has 15 amino acids. CDR3 bases: TGCGCCAGCAGCCAAGATCACGGGTATGATCAGCCCCAGCATTTT. The encoded protein is CASSQDHGYDQPQHF.

This chain links TRBV2 with TRBJ2-1; possible D gene TRBD2, 6 bases. CDR3 length equals 14 residues. V shed 3 bases and J shed 7 bases, with 13 bases lying between them. Germline CDR1 is SNHLY and CDR2 is FYNNEI. This chain's CDR3 is CASSEPAGGNEQFF. The CDR3 DNA follows: TGTGCCAGCAGTGAGCCCGCCGGGGGAAATGAGCAGTTCTTC.

V and J are TRBV14 and TRBJ2-7, with a possible D match to TRBD2 (5 bases). V lost 1 base and J 3 bases, leaving 13 bases between the germline ends. The CDR3 loop spans 15 amino acids. Germline CDR1 is SGHDN and CDR2 is FVKESK. CDR3 in amino acids: CASSQGLAWVYEQYF. CDR3 DNA: TGTGCCAGCAGCCAAGGGCTAGCTTGGGTCTACGAGCAGTACTTC.

The chain couples TRBV4-3 to TRBJ2-7; 10 bases are shared with TRBD2. This CDR3 has 15 amino acids. Germline CDR1 reads LGHNA; CDR2 reads YSLEER. V shed 5 bases and J 4 bases; nucleotides not matched to a gene: 8. The CDR3 protein is CASSFGTSGVYEQYF. CDR3 sequence (DNA): TGCGCCAGCAGCTTCGGAACTAGCGGGGTTTACGAGCAGTACTTC.

This sequence joins TRBV6-6 and TRBJ2-7; possibly TRBD1 for D (5 bases). The V and J ends lost 2 bases and 2 bases respectively, with 10 bases between them. The CDR3 has 14 amino acids. The germline V gene has CDR1 MNHNY and CDR2 SVGAGI (reference sequence). In DNA form, the CDR3 reads TGTGCCAGCAGTTACCTCGCACAGGCCTACGAGCAGTACTTC. Translated: CASSYLAQAYEQYF.

This clone was observed a few times. Within the sample, other DNA sequences also encode this same CDR3. J is TRBJ2-7 and V is TRBV4-1; possibly TRBD1 for D (5 bases). V lost 1 base and J 2 bases, leaving 6 bases between the germline ends. The CDR3 totals 13 residues. Germline loops: CDR1 MGHRA, CDR2 YSYEKL. The CDR3 here is CASSQGQTYEQYF. In DNA form, the CDR3 reads TGCGCCAGCAGCCAAGGACAGACCTACGAGCAGTACTTC.

This clone has a single count. CDR3: CASSPYRGTEAFF. In DNA, the CDR3 is TGTGCCAGCAGCCCCTACAGGGGAACTGAAGCTTTCTTT. The J gene is TRBJ1-1, the V gene TRBV14; 7 bases are shared with TRBD1. J lost 5 bases, V lost 4 bases, and 4 bases had no gene match. Looked up from germline, CDR1 is SGHDN and CDR2 is FVKESK. CDR3 length: 13 amino acids.

The chain joins TRBV7-9 to TRBJ1-2, with 9 bases identical to TRBD1. After removal of 5 bases from V and 8 bases from J, the junction contained 9 bases not matched to a gene. CDR3 length: 14 amino acids. The germline V gene encodes CDR1 SEHNR and CDR2 FQNEAQ (reference sequence). As DNA, the CDR3 is TGTGCCAGCAGCCTGGACAGGGGCCTAAGCGGCTACACCTTC. It translates to CASSLDRGLSGYTF.

The V call is TRBV5-6, the J call TRBJ2-7, with D perhaps TRBD1 or TRBD2 (5 bases each). Between the trimmed V and J ends, which lost 2 bases and 3 bases, there was a span of 9 bases. The germline V gene has CDR1 SGHDT and CDR2 YYEEEE. The CDR3 covers 13 residues. Here the CDR3 reads CASSFGDDYEQYF. In nucleotides, the CDR3 is TGTGCCAGCAGCTTCGGGGACGACTACGAGCAGTACTTC.

This clone was recorded once. The rearrangement uses TRBV2 and TRBJ1-2; D call uncertain. Trimming left V 5 bases short and J 8 bases short, with 15 bases between. Germline loops: CDR1 SNHLY, CDR2 FYNNEI. CDR3 length: 13 residues. The CDR3 DNA reads as TGTGCCAGCAGTCCGACAATTTGGTTGGGCTACACCTTC. Its translation: CASSPTIWLGYTF.

The chain has TRBV29-1 and TRBJ2-2, with D perhaps matching TRBD1 or TRBD2 (5 bases each). Germline lookup yields CDR1 SQVTM and CDR2 ANQGSEA. Trimming shortened V by 6 bases and J by 2 bases, and 13 bases separated the two germline ends. The CDR3 contains 14 residues. The CDR3: CSVRDGTNTGELFF. The CDR3 bases are TGCAGCGTCCGGGACGGGACCAACACCGGGGAGCTGTTTTTT.

This clone was found once. V and J are TRBV5-6 and TRBJ2-4, with D unresolved. The CDR3 has 13 residues. Trimming took 0 bases from V and 8 from J, leaving 9 bases between them. The germline V gene has CDR1 SGHDT and CDR2 YYEEEE. The CDR3 loop reads CASSLGSTDIQYF. In nucleotides, the CDR3 is TGTGCCAGCAGCTTGGGAAGTACTGACATTCAGTACTTC.

This clone was observed once. The chain has TRBV28 and TRBJ1-2; possibly TRBD1 for D (5 bases). The CDR3 runs 12 residues. Trimming removed 7 bases from V and 7 bases from J, with 13 bases in between. Germline V gene lookup returns CDR1 MDHEN and CDR2 SYDVKM. CDR3 protein: CASTFGGLGYTF. Written as DNA, the CDR3 is TGTGCCAGCACCTTCGGGGGTCTTGGCTACACCTTC.

V and J are TRBV5-8 and TRBJ2-7; tentative D call: TRBD2 (6 bases). Germline V gives CDR1 SGHTS, CDR2 YDEGEE. Trimming removed 0 bases from V and 1 base from J, with 20 bases in between. CDR3 length: 18 residues. CDR3 bases: TGTGCCAGCAGCTTGGACCTACCCGGGTGGGGGGTATCCTACGAGCAGTACTTC. It yields the protein CASSLDLPGWGVSYEQYF.

The rearrangement uses TRBV19 and TRBJ2-1; 14 positions agree with TRBD2. This CDR3 has 18 amino acids. Trimming cost V 5 bases and J 2 bases; bases outside gene matches: 8. The germline gives CDR1 LNHDA, CDR2 SQIVND (reference sequence). The CDR3 nucleotides are TGTGCCAGTAGTTGGGTGGGGACTAGCGGGAGCACCTACAATGAGCAGTTCTTC. Its translation: CASSWVGTSGSTYNEQFF. Variable domain in full (rest from reference TRBV19 and TRBJ2-1): DGGITQSPKYLFRKEGQNVTLSCEQNLNHDAMYWYRQDPGQGLRLIYYSQIVNDFQKGDIAEGYSVSREKKESFPLTVTSAQKNPTAFYLCASSWVGTSGSTYNEQFFGPGTRLTVL.

Turning to this clone: Additional DNA sequences in this sample encode the identical CDR3. V gene TRBV9 combines with J gene TRBJ2-7; D ambiguous. This CDR3 is 13 amino acids long. V lost 0 bases to trimming and J lost 2 bases, with 6 bases between them. The V gene's germline CDR1 is SGDLS and CDR2 YYNGEE. CDR3 sequence reads: CASSVDGAYEQYF. In DNA, the CDR3 is TGTGCCAGCAGCGTAGATGGAGCCTACGAGCAGTACTTC.

The chain joins TRBV19 to TRBJ2-1; 12 nucleotides agree with TRBD2. The CDR3 is 17 amino acids. The germline V gene has CDR1 LNHDA and CDR2 SQIVND (reference sequence). V shed 3 bases, J shed 6 bases, and the junction held 9 bases outside the gene matches. CDR3 nucleotides: TGTGCCAGTAGTATTGCGCTAGCGGGAGGGCCGGGCAATGAGCAGTTCTTC. It encodes CASSIALAGGPGNEQFF.

This clone occurred a few times. This rearrangement joins TRBV9 to TRBJ1-3, with 8 bases identical to TRBD1. CDR3 length equals 16 residues. V shed 3 bases, J shed 8 bases, and the junction held 13 bases outside the gene matches. Per germline, CDR1 SGDLS and CDR2 YYNGEE. CDR3 DNA sequence: TGTGCCAGCAGCGACGGACAGGGAGTCATTGGGGACACCATATATTTT. Translating gives CASSDGQGVIGDTIYF.

This clone was seen a few times. Other DNA sequences in this specimen translate into the identical CDR3. The chain uses TRBV5-6 and TRBJ2-1; D might be TRBD1 (6 bases). Germline V gene lookup returns CDR1 SGHDT and CDR2 YYEEEE. The V end was cut by 0 bases, the J end by 5 bases, with 6 bases between. This CDR3 is built from 13 residues. CDR3 sequence: CASSLGTDNEQFF. The CDR3 region has the DNA TGTGCCAGCAGCTTGGGGACAGACAATGAGCAGTTCTTC.

The gene calls are TRBV6-6 and TRBJ2-5, with 7 bases fitting TRBD1. V lost 8 bases and J lost 2; bases outside the gene matches: 2. The CDR3 contains 12 residues. CDR1 is MNHNY and CDR2 is SVGAGI in the germline V gene (reference sequence). CDR3 in amino acids: CASGQDQETQYF. CDR3 nucleotides: TGTGCCAGCGGACAGGATCAAGAGACCCAGTACTTC.

Here the CDR3 DNA reads TGTGCCAGCACCTTGGCGGGCGAAGGCACCGGGGAGCTGTTTTTT. This gives the protein CASTLAGEGTGELFF. The chain couples TRBV2 to TRBJ2-2; D may be TRBD2 (5 bases). V dropped 7 bases and J dropped 4 bases, with 16 bases sitting between them. From germline, CDR1 is SNHLY and CDR2 FYNNEI. The CDR3 is made up of 15 amino acids. The full variable domain, its missing parts supplied by reference TRBV2 and TRBJ2-2, is EPEVTQTPSHQVTQMGQEVILRCVPISNHLYFYWYRQILGQKVEFLVSFYNNEISEKSEIFDDQFSVERPDGSNFTLKIRSTKLEDSAMYFCASTLAGEGTGELFFGEGSRLTVL.

The chain joins TRBV7-6 to TRBJ1-4; D remains unclear. This CDR3 region has 13 residues. The germline V and J ends were trimmed by 6 bases and 2 bases, with 7 bases remaining between them. Germline CDR1 reads SGHVS; CDR2 reads FNYEAQ. The CDR3 DNA reads TGTGCCAGCAGTTCCATTACTAATGAAAAACTGTTTTTT. It codes for CASSSITNEKLFF.

The V gene is TRBV4-1, the J gene TRBJ2-2; the D gene is possibly TRBD2 (5 bases). Per the germline V gene, CDR1 is MGHRA and CDR2 is YSYEKL. Trimming removed 1 base from V and 1 base from J, with 10 bases in between. CDR3 length: 16 residues. The CDR3 DNA reads TGCGCCAGCAGCCAAGTGAGGGCAGGGAACACCGGGGAGCTGTTTTTT. The encoded protein is CASSQVRAGNTGELFF.